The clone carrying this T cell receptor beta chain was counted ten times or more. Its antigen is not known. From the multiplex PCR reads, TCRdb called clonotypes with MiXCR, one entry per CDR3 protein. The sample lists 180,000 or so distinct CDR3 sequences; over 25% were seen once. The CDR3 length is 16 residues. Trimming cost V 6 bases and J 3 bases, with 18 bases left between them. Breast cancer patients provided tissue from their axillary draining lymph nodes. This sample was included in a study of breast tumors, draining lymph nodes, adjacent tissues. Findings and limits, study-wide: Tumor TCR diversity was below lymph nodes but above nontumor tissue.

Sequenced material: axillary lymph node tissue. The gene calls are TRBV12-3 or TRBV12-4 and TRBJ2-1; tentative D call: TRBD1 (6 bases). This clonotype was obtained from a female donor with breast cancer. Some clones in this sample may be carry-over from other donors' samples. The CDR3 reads CASSRGDTGFYNEQFF. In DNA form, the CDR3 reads TGTGCCAGCAGCCGTGGGGACACAGGATTCTACAATGAGCAGTTCTTC.